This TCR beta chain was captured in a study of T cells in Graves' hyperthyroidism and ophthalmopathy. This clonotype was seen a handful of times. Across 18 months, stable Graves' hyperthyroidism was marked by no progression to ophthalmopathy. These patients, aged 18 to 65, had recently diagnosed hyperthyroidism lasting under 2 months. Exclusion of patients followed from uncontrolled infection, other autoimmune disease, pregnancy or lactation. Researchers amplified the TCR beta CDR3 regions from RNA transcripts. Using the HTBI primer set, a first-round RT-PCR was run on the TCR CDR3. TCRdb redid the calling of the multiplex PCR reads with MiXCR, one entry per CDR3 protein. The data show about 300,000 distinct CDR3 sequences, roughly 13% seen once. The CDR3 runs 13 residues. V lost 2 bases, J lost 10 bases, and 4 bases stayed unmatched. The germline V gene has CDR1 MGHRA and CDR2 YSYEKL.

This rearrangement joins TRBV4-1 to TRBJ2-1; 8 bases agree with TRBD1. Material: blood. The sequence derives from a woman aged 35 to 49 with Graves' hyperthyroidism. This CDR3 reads CASSQNRGLEQFF. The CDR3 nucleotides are TGCGCCAGCAGCCAAAACAGGGGGTTGGAGCAGTTCTTC.